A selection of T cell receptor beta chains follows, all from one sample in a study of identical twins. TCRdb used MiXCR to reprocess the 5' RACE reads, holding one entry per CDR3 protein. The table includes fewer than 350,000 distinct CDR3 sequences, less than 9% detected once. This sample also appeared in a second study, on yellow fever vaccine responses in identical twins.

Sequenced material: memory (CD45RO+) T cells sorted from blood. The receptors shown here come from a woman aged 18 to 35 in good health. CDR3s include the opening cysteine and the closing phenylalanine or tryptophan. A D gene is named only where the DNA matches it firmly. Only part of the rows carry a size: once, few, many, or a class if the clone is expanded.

cdr3_aa: CAISAASINQPQHF
cdr3_nt: TGTGCCATCAGTGCCGCCAGCATTAATCAGCCCCAGCATTTT
j_call: TRBJ1-5
clone_size: .
v_call: TRBV10-3
d_call: .

cdr3_aa: CASSLDGLGELFF
cdr3_nt: TGCGCCAGCAGCTTGGACGGTTTGGGGGAGCTGTTTTTT
j_call: TRBJ2-2
clone_size: many
v_call: TRBV5-1
d_call: .

cdr3_aa: CASSLEVPLAVEQFF
cdr3_nt: TGCGCCAGCAGCTTGGAAGTCCCTCTAGCGGTGGAGCAGTTCTTC
j_call: TRBJ2-1
clone_size: few
v_call: TRBV5-1
d_call: TRBD2

cdr3_aa: CSARKPGLAGGPPGIETQYF
cdr3_nt: TGCAGTGCTAGAAAACCGGGACTAGCGGGAGGGCCGCCCGGGATTGAGACCCAGTACTTC
j_call: TRBJ2-5
clone_size: few
v_call: TRBV20-1
d_call: TRBD2

cdr3_aa: CASSSPLRLAGYEQYF
cdr3_nt: TGTGCCAGCAGTTCCCCCTTGAGACTAGCGGGCTACGAGCAGTACTTC
j_call: TRBJ2-7
clone_size: few
v_call: TRBV28
d_call: TRBD2

cdr3_aa: CSVSPSNTGELFF
cdr3_nt: TGCAGCGTTAGCCCCTCGAACACCGGGGAGCTGTTTTTT
j_call: TRBJ2-2
clone_size: many
v_call: TRBV29-1
d_call: .

cdr3_aa: CASSVAVNTEAFF
cdr3_nt: TGTGCCAGCAGCGTAGCCGTGAACACTGAAGCTTTCTTT
j_call: TRBJ1-1
clone_size: many
v_call: TRBV9
d_call: .

cdr3_aa: CASSPPGGVRELFF
cdr3_nt: TGTGCCAGCAGCCCCCCCGGCGGGGTCCGGGAGCTGTTTTTT
j_call: TRBJ2-2
clone_size: many
v_call: TRBV5-6
d_call: .

cdr3_aa: CASSTPPKSTDTQYF
cdr3_nt: TGTGCCAGCAGTACCCCTCCAAAGAGCACAGATACGCAGTATTTT
j_call: TRBJ2-3
clone_size: many
v_call: TRBV12-3/TRBV12-4
d_call: .

cdr3_aa: CASSQDLVGGVTQYF
cdr3_nt: TGTGCCAGCAGCCAAGATCTAGTGGGTGGCGTTACGCAGTATTTT
j_call: TRBJ2-3
clone_size: few
v_call: TRBV14
d_call: .

cdr3_aa: CASSLRQGGNSPLHF
cdr3_nt: TGTGCCAGCAGTTTGCGACAGGGTGGTAATTCACCCCTCCACTTT
j_call: TRBJ1-6
clone_size: many
v_call: TRBV12-3/TRBV12-4
d_call: TRBD1

cdr3_aa: CASSSEWEESGSGNNEQFF
cdr3_nt: TGTGCCAGCAGCAGTGAATGGGAGGAATCCGGGTCTGGGAACAATGAGCAGTTCTTC
j_call: TRBJ2-1
clone_size: .
v_call: TRBV25-1
d_call: .

cdr3_aa: CAISERGRSTDTQYF
cdr3_nt: TGTGCCATCAGTGAGCGCGGGCGTAGCACAGATACGCAGTATTTT
j_call: TRBJ2-3
clone_size: .
v_call: TRBV10-3
d_call: .

cdr3_aa: CASSLLAGGQYNEQFF
cdr3_nt: TGTGCCAGCAGCTTACTAGCGGGAGGCCAATACAATGAGCAGTTCTTC
j_call: TRBJ2-1
clone_size: many
v_call: TRBV5-5
d_call: TRBD2

cdr3_aa: CAILAQYRDRNTIYF
cdr3_nt: TGTGCCATCTTGGCGCAATACAGGGATCGAAACACCATATATTTT
j_call: TRBJ1-3
clone_size: .
v_call: TRBV10-3
d_call: .

cdr3_aa: CASSQPAGTGNSNQPQHF
cdr3_nt: TGCGCCAGCAGCCAGCCAGCCGGGACAGGGAATAGCAATCAGCCCCAGCATTTT
j_call: TRBJ1-5
clone_size: .
v_call: TRBV4-1
d_call: TRBD1

cdr3_aa: CASSQSPPRDRAYNEQFF
cdr3_nt: TGCGCCAGCAGCCAAAGTCCGCCTCGGGACAGGGCCTACAATGAGCAGTTCTTC
j_call: TRBJ2-1
clone_size: many
v_call: TRBV4-1
d_call: TRBD1

cdr3_aa: CSVSQGIQETQYF
cdr3_nt: TGCAGCGTTTCCCAGGGGATCCAAGAGACCCAGTACTTC
j_call: TRBJ2-5
clone_size: many
v_call: TRBV29-1
d_call: .

cdr3_aa: CASSLAGGRAGEQFF
cdr3_nt: TGTGCCAGCAGCTTAGCTGGCGGGAGGGCCGGTGAGCAGTTCTTC
j_call: TRBJ2-1
clone_size: few
v_call: TRBV7-9
d_call: TRBD2

cdr3_aa: CATAGDTDTQYF
cdr3_nt: TGTGCCACCGCCGGAGACACAGATACGCAGTATTTT
j_call: TRBJ2-3
clone_size: .
v_call: TRBV6-1
d_call: .

cdr3_aa: CASTPSRGSSYEQYF
cdr3_nt: TGTGCCAGCACCCCATCGAGGGGGAGCTCCTACGAGCAGTACTTC
j_call: TRBJ2-7
clone_size: many
v_call: TRBV3-1
d_call: .